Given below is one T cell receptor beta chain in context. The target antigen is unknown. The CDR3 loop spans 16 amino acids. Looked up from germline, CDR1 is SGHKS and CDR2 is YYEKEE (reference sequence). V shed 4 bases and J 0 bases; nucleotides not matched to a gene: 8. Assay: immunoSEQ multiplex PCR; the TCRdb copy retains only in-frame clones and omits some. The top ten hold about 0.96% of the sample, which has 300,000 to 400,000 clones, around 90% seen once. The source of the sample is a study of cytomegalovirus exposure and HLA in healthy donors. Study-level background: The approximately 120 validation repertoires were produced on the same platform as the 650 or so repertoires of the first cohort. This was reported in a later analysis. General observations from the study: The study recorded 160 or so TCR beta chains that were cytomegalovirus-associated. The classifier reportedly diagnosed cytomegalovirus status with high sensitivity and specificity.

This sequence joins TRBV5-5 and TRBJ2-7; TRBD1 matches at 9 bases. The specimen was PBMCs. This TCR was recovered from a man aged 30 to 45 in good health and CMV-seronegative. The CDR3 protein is CASSPGDRESSYEQYF. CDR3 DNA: TGTGCCAGCAGCCCAGGGGACAGGGAGAGCTCCTACGAGCAGTACTTC.